The 26 T cell receptor beta chains reported below all come from one sample, sequenced in a study of tumor-infiltrating lymphocytes in primary liver carcinoma. Production of TCR beta cDNA used roughly 500 ng total RNA together with a constant-region primer. Each TCR beta library was derived from three nested multiplex PCR rounds that employed slightly modified ARM-PCR. Investigators reported that the first two PCR rounds, at around 10 cycles each, used TRBV1-TRBV30 forward primers with a C-beta reverse primer. Using its own MiXCR run on the multiplex PCR reads, TCRdb lists one record per CDR3 protein. Among 90,000 to 100,000 distinct CDR3 sequences, approximately 71% were seen once, and the ten largest hold over 9.5%. RNA and DNA were co-extracted from around 20-30 mg of unsorted bulk tissue. Source material: liver tumor tissue from sampling region 5. This sample's subset: tumor region T5, tumor centre. These receptors came from a woman between 55 and 75 years old with primary liver carcinoma and hepatitis B virus infection.

About this clonotype: One end of the junction varies from germline; a read error may be responsible. The J gene is TRBJ1-4, the V gene TRBV5-1, with D unresolved. Germline V CDR1 and CDR2: SGHRS, YFSETQ. This CDR3 has 14 residues. CDR3 residues: CANSDGPLYEKLFF. The CDR3 DNA sequence: TGCGCCAACAGCGACGGACCTCTTTACGAAAAACTGTTTTTT.

This clonotype was observed a single time. The V call is TRBV6-5, the J call TRBJ1-6; TRBD1 agrees at 7 bases. The CDR3 sequence is 13 residues long. Germline V gene data show CDR1 as MNHEY and CDR2 as SVGAGI. The CDR3 DNA is TGTACCAACAGAATAACAGGGGATTCACCCCTCCACTTT. It yields the protein CTNRITGDSPLHF.

This clonotype was picked up many times. The chain joins TRBV13 to TRBJ2-7; TRBD1 or TRBD2 may be the D gene (5 bases each). This CDR3 region has 12 residues. Germline lookup yields CDR1 PRHDT and CDR2 FYEKMQ (reference sequence). Trimming shortened V by 5 bases and J by 6 bases, and 11 bases separated the two germline ends. CDR3 bases: TGTGCCAGCAGCCCTCATGGGGGCGAGCAGTACTTC. This encodes CASSPHGGEQYF.

Turning to this clonotype: An end of the junction does not agree with germline; a read error may underlie this. The chain uses TRBV29-1 and TRBJ2-7; D is uncertain. Germline V gives CDR1 SQVTM, CDR2 ANQGSEA. The CDR3 covers 12 residues. Here the CDR3 reads CSSEDKGREQYF. As DNA, the CDR3 is TGCAGCAGTGAAGACAAAGGCCGCGAGCAGTATTTC.

With respect to this clonotype: The junction departs from the called germline gene at one end, perhaps through a read error. This chain links TRBV7-9 with TRBJ2-3, with D perhaps TRBD1 or TRBD2 (5 bases each). CDR1 is SEHNR and CDR2 is FQNEAQ in the germline V gene (reference sequence). This CDR3 is built from 15 residues. The CDR3 DNA is TGTGCCAGCAGCTTATCGGGGCAGGAATCAGATATGCAGTATTTT. The encoded protein is CASSLSGQESDMQYF. Drawing the rest from reference TRBV7-9 and TRBJ2-3, the complete variable domain is DTGVSQNPRHKITKRGQNVTFRCDPISEHNRLYWYRQTLGQGPEFLTYFQNEAQLEKSRLLSDRFSAERPKGSFSTLEIQRTEQGDSAMYLCASSLSGQESDMQYFGPGTRLTVL.

With respect to this clonotype: Its ends do not fully match the called genes, so a read error is possible. The rearrangement uses TRBV11-2 and TRBJ2-3; perhaps D is TRBD1 or TRBD2 (6 bases each). CDR3 size: 15 residues. Germline assignment: CDR1 SGHAT and CDR2 FQNNGV. CDR3 residues: CASSSLGGPTDTRYF. The CDR3 DNA is TGTGCCAGCAGCTCGCTGGGGGGCCCCACAGATACGCGGTATTTT.

Worth noting for this clonotype: A much more abundant neighbour one base away suggests this may be a read error. The rearrangement links TRBV2 to TRBJ1-1; possible D gene TRBD1, 5 bases. This CDR3 has 16 residues. The V gene's germline CDR1 is SNHLY and CDR2 FYNNEI. Here the CDR3 reads CASSVEGFVGNIEAFF. The CDR3, as DNA: TGTGCCAGCAGTGTGGAGGGGTTTGTTGGGAACATTGAAGCTTTCTTT.

As to this clonotype: This may stem from a read error, because a much larger clone lies one nucleotide away. Since the CDR3 does not end with the conserved phenylalanine or tryptophan, this likely comes from a read error. The V gene is TRBV7-8, the J gene TRBJ1-2; D gene uncertain. CDR1 is SGHVS, CDR2 FQNEAQ, per germline. Deletions cut 1 base from V and 1 base from J, with 13 bases between. The CDR3 is 16 amino acids. This CDR3 is CASSLGPSVINYGYTS. CDR3 DNA sequence: TGTGCCAGCAGCTTAGGGCCCTCGGTTATTAACTATGGCTACACCTCC.

In regard to this clonotype: A much bigger clone sits one base away, suggesting this may be a read error. This sequence joins TRBV28 and TRBJ1-1; 9 bases line up with TRBD1. Germline lookup yields CDR1 MDHEN and CDR2 SYDVKM. There are 15 residues in the CDR3. CDR3: CAGSTGGAGVTEAFF. In DNA, the CDR3 is TGTGCCGGCAGCACAGGGGGCGCGGGGGTCACTGAAGCTTTCTTT.

Turning to this clonotype: One junction end disagrees with the germline gene, perhaps due to a read error. J is TRBJ2-7 and V is TRBV7-3; 7 nucleotides line up with TRBD2. Germline V gene data show CDR1 as SGHTA and CDR2 as FQGTGA. The CDR3 has 14 residues. As DNA, the CDR3 is TGTGCCAGCAGCTCAGCGGGACCCAGCTACAAGCAGTACTTC. Its protein is CASSSAGPSYKQYF.

In the case of this clonotype: A read error may account for a junction end that differs from germline. The gene calls are TRBV28 and TRBJ1-5; 7 bases map to TRBD1. From germline, CDR1 is MDHEN and CDR2 SYDVKM. This CDR3 contains 15 residues. Written as DNA, the CDR3 is TGTGCTAACAGGTTTTCAGGGGGTAGCAAACAGCCCCAGCATTTT. Its protein is CANRFSGGSKQPQHF.

Details on this clonotype: Being one base from a much bigger clone, this may be a read error. The rearrangement uses TRBV12-3 or TRBV12-4 and TRBJ2-3, with 7 nucleotides matching TRBD2. CDR3 size: 15 residues. Germline trimming cut 2 bases from V and 4 bases from J; bases unmatched to any gene: 6. The CDR3 loop reads CASSLTGTNADTQYF. The CDR3 bases are TGTGCCAGCAGTTTAACCGGGACTAATGCAGATACGCAGTATTTT.

The rearrangement joins TRBV28 to TRBJ1-2, with D hard to call. The germline V and J ends were trimmed by 3 bases and 3 bases, with 8 bases remaining between them. The CDR3 extends over 13 amino acids. CDR1 and CDR2 (germline): MDHEN, SYDVKM. The CDR3 DNA follows: TGTGCCAGCAGTTTCGGCAGAGACTATGGCTACACCTTC. Protein product: CASSFGRDYGYTF.

Of note for this clonotype: This could be a read error, since a much larger clone is one nucleotide away. The CDR3 end shows no conserved phenylalanine or tryptophan, and so a read error is likely. The rearrangement joins TRBV6-1 to TRBJ2-2; no reliable D call. V lost 5 bases to trimming and J lost 4 bases, with 8 bases between them. Germline V gene sequence: CDR1 MNHNS, CDR2 SASEGT. The CDR3 has 13 amino acids. The DNA of the CDR3 is TGTGCCAGCAGTTCAAAAACCACCGGGGAGCTGTTTTCT. It encodes CASSSKTTGELFS.

This clonotype came up once. This chain uses TRBV6-5 with TRBJ2-2, with 7 bases aligning to TRBD2. This CDR3 comprises 19 residues. CDR1 is MNHEY, CDR2 SVGAGI, per germline. The ends lost 6 bases at V and 7 bases at J; junction bases unmatched: 23. CDR3 amino acids: CASSPSPTGVGTNFGELFF. The CDR3 DNA sequence: TGTGCCAGCAGCCCCTCCCCTACAGGTGTCGGGACTAACTTCGGGGAGCTGTTTTTT.

About this clonotype itself: A junction end diverges from the germline sequence, so it may reflect a read error. The chain is built from TRBV11-2 and TRBJ2-7; D remains unclear. Germline assignment: CDR1 SGHAT and CDR2 FQNNGV. The CDR3 is 12 amino acids. CDR3 sequence reads: CAISSGSYEQYF. The CDR3 bases are TGTGCCATCAGCTCAGGTTCCTACGAGCAGTACTTC. Full variable domain (remainder filled in from reference TRBV11-2 and TRBJ2-7): EAGVAQSPRYKIIEKRQSVAFWCNPISGHATLYWYQQILGQGPKLLIQFQNNGVVDDSQLPKDRFSAERLKGVDSTLKIQPAKLEDSAVYLCAISSGSYEQYFGPGTRLTVT.

This chain connects TRBV11-3 to TRBJ2-6; weak D call: TRBD1 (5 bases). The germline V gene has CDR1 SGHNT and CDR2 YENEEA. The V end lost 4 bases, the J end lost 3 bases, and 13 bases lay between the germline ends. The CDR3 runs to 16 residues. The CDR3 DNA reads as TGTGCCAGCAGCTCCGAAGGGGCGCGTGGGGCCAACGTCCTGACTTTC. Translated, it gives CASSSEGARGANVLTF. The entire variable domain, with the rest obtained from reference TRBV11-3 and TRBJ2-6, is as follows: EAGVVQSPRYKIIEKKQPVAFWCNPISGHNTLYWYLQNLGQGPELLIRYENEEAVDDSQLPKDRFSAERLKGVDSTLKIQPAELGDSAVYLCASSSEGARGANVLTFGAGSRLTVL.

This clonotype was seen only a few times. A read error is possible here, since a much larger clone lies one base away. The J gene is TRBJ1-2, the V gene TRBV4-2; weak D call: TRBD1 (5 bases). Germline-derived CDR1 and CDR2 are LGHNA and YNFKEQ. The CDR3 runs to 18 residues. The CDR3 region has the DNA TGTGCCAGCAGCAAAGGGGATTCTAGGGGCTCATCTAACTATGACTACACCTTC. It encodes CASSKGDSRGSSNYDYTF.

As concerns this clonotype: At one of its ends the junction is not consistent with the germline gene, which may arise from a read error. The V gene is TRBV30, the J gene TRBJ2-5; 7 bases map to TRBD1. Germline V lookup: CDR1 GTSNPN, CDR2 SVGIG (reference sequence). The CDR3 spans 15 residues. In DNA form, the CDR3 reads TGTGTCTGGAGCCCCCTTAGGGGGCTTGGGGAGACCCAGTACTTC. Translation: CVWSPLRGLGETQYF.

This clonotype was observed a handful of times. This chain connects TRBV5-1 to TRBJ1-1; no clear D. Trimming removed 6 bases from V and 0 bases from J, with 12 bases in between. The CDR3 is 14 amino acids. Germline CDR1 and CDR2: SGHRS and YFSETQ. This CDR3 reads CASNLIGVNTEAFF. In nucleotides, the CDR3 is TGCGCCAGCAACCTCATCGGGGTGAACACTGAAGCTTTCTTT.

Only a few counts were recorded for this clonotype. This rearrangement joins TRBV11-3 to TRBJ2-1, with a weak D call TRBD2 (5 bases). The germline V and J ends were trimmed by 5 bases and 9 bases, with 20 bases remaining between them. The germline V gene has CDR1 SGHNT and CDR2 YENEEA. CDR3 length: 15 amino acids. The CDR3 nucleotides read TGTGCCAGCAGCCCGCTCGGGATAGCTCACAGTGAGCAGTTCTTC. Translated, it gives CASSPLGIAHSEQFF.

Worth noting for this clonotype: A clone one base away is much larger, so this may be a read error. The V call is TRBV6-2 or TRBV6-3, the J call TRBJ2-7; 8 bases match TRBD1. The junction had 9 bases not matched to a gene; V was cut back by 5 bases and J by 3 bases. The germline CDR1 and CDR2 sequences are MNHEY and SVGEGT. CDR3 length: 15 amino acids. Written as DNA, the CDR3 is TGTGCCAGCAGTCCCATCGGGACAGGTCGCTACGAGCAGTACTTC. This gives the protein CASSPIGTGRYEQYF.

This clonotype was seen ten or more times. A much larger clonotype is one base distant, so this may be a read error. The chain has TRBV6-2 or TRBV6-3 and TRBJ2-1; D unresolved. The CDR3 length is 12 residues. Germline lookup yields CDR1 MNHEY and CDR2 SVGEGT. The V end lost 2 bases, the J end lost 12 bases, and 11 bases lay between the germline ends. CDR3 nucleotides: TGTGCCAGCAGTTACGGGCGAGATGGGCAGTTCTTC. Encoded protein: CASSYGRDGQFF.

In regard to this clonotype: The CDR3 does not close with the conserved phenylalanine or tryptophan, likely indicating a read error. The chain joins TRBV18 to TRBJ2-7, with D uncertain. Germline V lookup: CDR1 KGHSH, CDR2 LQKENI. Trimming cost V 3 bases and J 7 bases, with 16 bases left between them. There are 14 residues in the CDR3. In DNA, the CDR3 is TGTGCCAGCTCACCCAAGGACCGAGGAAGAGAGCAGTACATC. This codes for CASSPKDRGREQYI.

A note on this clonotype: The junction differs from germline at one of its ends, possibly a read error. The J gene is TRBJ1-6, the V gene TRBV10-2; possible D gene TRBD1, 6 bases. This CDR3 is 14 amino acids long. The germline V gene encodes CDR1 WSHSY and CDR2 SAAADI. The CDR3 sequence is CASRSVQGNSPLHF. In DNA form, the CDR3 reads TGCGCCAGCAGATCTGTACAGGGTAATTCGCCCCTCCACTTT.

As to this clonotype: Mismatch with germline at one junction end may stem from a read error. CDR3 in amino acids: CSVDSSFGANVLTF. The DNA of the CDR3 is TGCAGCGTTGATAGTAGCTTTGGGGCCAACGTCCTGACATTC. The chain combines TRBV29-1 with TRBJ2-6; tentative D call: TRBD1 (5 bases). Germline V gene lookup returns CDR1 SQVTM and CDR2 ANQGSEA. The length of the CDR3 is 14 residues.